Given below is one T cell receptor (beta chain) in context. Germline-derived CDR1 and CDR2 are MNHNY and SVGAGI (reference sequence). CDR3 length: 12 residues. The V and J ends lost 10 bases and 0 bases respectively, with 7 bases between them. These data come from a study of OX40 agonist ivuxolimab in advanced cancers. Sequencing used immunoSEQ multiplex PCR; TCRdb keeps in-frame clones, though not all of them. This sample has about 82,000 clones; roughly 89% occur once, and the top ten carry around 0.64%. The receptor comes from an adult with an advanced solid tumor such as melanoma, head and neck, liver or kidney cancer. This chain uses TRBV6-6 with TRBJ1-3; no clear D. Sequenced material: CD4+ or CD8+ T cells sorted from blood, taken in a trial of the OX40 agonist ivuxolimab. In DNA, the CDR3 is TGTGCCACAGGCAGCTCTGGAAACACCATATATTTT. Translating gives CATGSSGNTIYF.